The T cell receptor beta chain under discussion was sequenced for a study of breast tumors, draining lymph nodes, adjacent tissues. TCRdb fed the multiplex PCR reads into MiXCR, producing one record per CDR3 protein. The sample includes approximately 22,000 distinct CDR3 sequences, about 60% of them seen just once. Points from the study as a whole: Tumor TCR diversity was below lymph nodes but above nontumor tissue. That most tumor T cells come from lymph nodes remained unproven. Data fit most tumor T cells coming from lymph node, expanding in tumor. Tumor and nontumor repertoires were significantly more similar in luminal-like than in basal-like breast cancer.

This clonotype was seen many times. Its antigen remains unknown. A junction boundary mismatches the germline segment, possibly from a read error. CDR1 and CDR2 (germline): SSHAT, FNYEAQ (reference sequence). This CDR3 region has 13 residues. The sample was breast tumor tissue. The source of this sequence is a female donor with breast cancer. Some clones in this sample may be carry-over from other donors' samples. This chain joins TRBV7-7 and TRBJ2-1; tentatively, D is TRBD1 (6 bases). CDR3 DNA: TGTGCTAGCAGCTTAGGGACAAGGAATGAGCAGTTCTTC. Translated: CASSLGTRNEQFF.